This is a list of T cell receptor beta chains from one sample in a study of blood T cell repertoires in COVID-19. Assay: immunoSEQ multiplex PCR; the TCRdb copy retains only in-frame clones and omits some. The sample consists of about 110,000 clones, 65% to 90% of them appearing once. Sequenced: peripheral blood. The receptor source for this set is a woman of 80 years or more with active or convalescent COVID-19. Each CDR3 is given with its conserved first and last residue. The D gene is left open where the match is weak. Size is stated for part of the rows, as once, few or many counts, or as a class when the clone is expanded.

TRBD2	TRBV19	TRBJ2-4	NA	CASSILRGDIQYF	TGTGCCAGTAGTATACTGCGGGGGGACATTCAGTACTTC
NA	TRBV28	TRBJ1-1	once	CASSPHLDTEAFF	TGTGCCAGCAGTCCCCACTTGGACACTGAAGCTTTCTTT
TRBD2	TRBV28	TRBJ2-1	NA	CASSFPGLAGGPRYNEQFF	TGTGCCAGCAGTTTCCCGGGACTAGCGGGAGGGCCTCGTTATAATGAGCAGTTCTTC
NA	TRBV19	TRBJ2-7	NA	CATRGESYEQYF	TGTGCCACCAGGGGGGAATCCTACGAGCAGTACTTC
NA	TRBV5-1	TRBJ2-7	NA	CASKGEYEQYF	TGCGCCAGCAAGGGAGAGTACGAGCAGTACTTC
NA	TRBV13	TRBJ2-2	NA	CASSLSGNTGELFF	TGTGCCAGCAGCTTATCAGGGAACACCGGGGAGCTGTTTTTT
NA	TRBV5-6	TRBJ2-5	NA	CASSNLGAQETQYF	TGTGCCAGCAGCAATTTGGGGGCCCAAGAGACCCAGTACTTC
NA	TRBV3-1/TRBV3-2	TRBJ2-1	once	CASSQVRLTYNEQFF	TGTGCCAGCAGCCAAGTTAGACTAACCTACAATGAGCAGTTCTTC
NA	TRBV2	TRBJ2-3	NA	CASSGGGAFTDTQYF	TGTGCCAGTTCCGGAGGGGGCGCTTTCACAGATACGCAGTATTTT
NA	TRBV13	TRBJ1-1	NA	CASSLGPPVTEAFF	TGTGCCAGCAGCTTAGGACCGCCGGTAACTGAAGCTTTCTTT
NA	TRBV25-1	TRBJ2-7	NA	CASSDRTAGHYEQYF	TGTGCCAGCAGTGACAGGACAGCCGGACACTACGAGCAGTACTTC
NA	TRBV11-2	TRBJ2-3	NA	CASSLLDPDTQYF	TGTGCCAGCAGCTTATTAGATCCAGATACGCAGTATTTT
TRBD2	TRBV9	TRBJ2-1	NA	CASSETGTSGYNEQFF	TGTGCCAGCAGCGAAACCGGGACTAGCGGGTACAATGAGCAGTTCTTC